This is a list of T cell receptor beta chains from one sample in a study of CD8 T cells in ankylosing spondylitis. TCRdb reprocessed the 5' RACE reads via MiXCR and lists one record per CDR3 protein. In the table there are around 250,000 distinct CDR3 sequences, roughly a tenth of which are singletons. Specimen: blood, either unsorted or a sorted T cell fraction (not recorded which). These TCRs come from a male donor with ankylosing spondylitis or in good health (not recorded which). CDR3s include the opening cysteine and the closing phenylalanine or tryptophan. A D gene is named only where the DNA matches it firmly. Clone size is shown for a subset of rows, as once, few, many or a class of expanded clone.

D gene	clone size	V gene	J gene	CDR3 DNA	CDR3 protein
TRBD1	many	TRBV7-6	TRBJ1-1	TGTGCCAGCAGCTCCACTTGGGACAGACACCAGAACACTGAAGCTTTCTTT	CASSSTWDRHQNTEAFF
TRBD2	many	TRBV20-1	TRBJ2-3	TGCAGTGCTTTGGAGGCTAGCGGGGCTAGCACAGATACGCAGTATTTT	CSALEASGASTDTQYF
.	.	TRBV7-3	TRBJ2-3	TGTGCCAGCAGCTACACTAGGATGGATACGCAGTATTTT	CASSYTRMDTQYF
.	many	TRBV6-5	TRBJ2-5	TGTGCCAGCAGTTGGGTCAGAGGAGGGAAAGAGACCCAGTACTTC	CASSWVRGGKETQYF
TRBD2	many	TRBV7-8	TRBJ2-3	TGTGCCAGCAGCCCCTGGACTAGCGGGATTAGCACAGATACGCAGTATTTT	CASSPWTSGISTDTQYF
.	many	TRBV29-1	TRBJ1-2	TGCAGCGCCGCTTTCCAGGGCAATGGCTACACCTTC	CSAAFQGNGYTF
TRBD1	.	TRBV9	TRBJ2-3	TGTGCCAGCAGCATTGGGACAGGGTCCACAGATACGCAGTATTTT	CASSIGTGSTDTQYF
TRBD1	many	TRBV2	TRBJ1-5	TGTGCCAGCACCTCGGGACAGGGGAACCAGCCCCAGCATTTT	CASTSGQGNQPQHF
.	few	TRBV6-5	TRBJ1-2	TGTGCCAGCAGTTCCGGAACCCGCTATGGCTACACCTTC	CASSSGTRYGYTF
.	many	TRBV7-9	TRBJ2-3	TGTGCCAGCAGCCCCACATATACAGATACGCAGTATTTT	CASSPTYTDTQYF
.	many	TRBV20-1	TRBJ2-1	TGCAGTGCTAGCATATACCGACTAGAAGCCGGGAATGAGCAGTTCTTC	CSASIYRLEAGNEQFF
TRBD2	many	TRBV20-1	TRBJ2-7	TGCAGTGCTAGAGATAGCGGGGACTCCTACGAGCAGTACTTC	CSARDSGDSYEQYF
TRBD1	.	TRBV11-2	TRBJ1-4	TGTGCCAGCAGCCGGGACAGGTCTAATGAAAAACTGTTTTTT	CASSRDRSNEKLFF
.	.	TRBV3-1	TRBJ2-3	TGTGCCAGCAGCCAACTCCATACGCAGTATTTT	CASSQLHTQYF
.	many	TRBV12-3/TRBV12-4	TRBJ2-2	TGTGCCAGCAGTCCCAACGAGCCTACGAACACCGGGGAGCTGTTTTTT	CASSPNEPTNTGELFF
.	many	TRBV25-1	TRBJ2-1	TGTGCCAGCAGTGATTCCGGGACCCCTCCAAACAATGAGCAGTTCTTC	CASSDSGTPPNNEQFF